This passage covers 10 T cell receptor beta chains from one sample sequenced in a study of T cell responses to AZD1222 COVID-19 vaccine. The repertoire was sequenced with immunoSEQ multiplex PCR; TCRdb's copy has only in-frame clones and lacks some. The sample yields approximately 35,000 clones, less than 90% seen once. Sequences were derived from peripheral blood, sampled on day 0 of AZD1222 vaccination. Every receptor here comes from an adult in good health.

This clone was recorded a few times. This chain links TRBV15 with TRBJ1-4, with D unresolved. V was cut by 3 bases and J by 5 bases, with 13 bases left in between. The CDR3 spans 15 residues. Germline CDR1 is LNHNV and CDR2 is YYDKDF (reference sequence). CDR3 sequence (DNA): TGTGCCACCAGCAGGGGTTGGCAGCAGAATGAAAAACTGTTTTTT. This codes for CATSRGWQQNEKLFF.

V is TRBV7-3 and J is TRBJ1-1; D is ambiguous. Trimming removed 6 bases from V and 1 base from J, with 12 bases in between. Per the germline V gene, CDR1 is SGHTA and CDR2 is FQGTGA. The CDR3 contains 14 residues. The CDR3 is CASSRHSQNTEAFF. The CDR3 DNA reads as TGTGCCAGCAGTCGACACAGCCAGAACACTGAAGCTTTCTTT.

This sequence joins TRBV28 and TRBJ1-5; weak D call: TRBD1 (6 bases). Germline values: CDR1 MDHEN, CDR2 SYDVKM. There are 15 residues in the CDR3. Deletions cut 6 bases from V and 5 bases from J, with 17 bases between. The CDR3 here is CASRDSQGQDQPQHF. CDR3 sequence (DNA): TGTGCCAGCAGGGATTCGCAGGGGCAGGATCAGCCCCAGCATTTT.

The genes are TRBV28 and TRBJ2-5; D is undetermined. The CDR3 covers 11 residues. With 8 bases removed from V and 5 bases from J, the gap between germline ends came to 9 bases. Per germline, CDR1 MDHEN and CDR2 SYDVKM. In nucleotides, the CDR3 is TGTGCCAGCTCGGACGGGGAGACCCAGTACTTC. Translation: CASSDGETQYF.

The rearrangement uses TRBV6-4 and TRBJ2-3, with 10 bases identical to TRBD1. Germline V gene data show CDR1 as MRHNA and CDR2 as SNTAGT. With V trimmed by 4 bases and J by 6 bases, 7 bases remained unmatched. The CDR3 consists of 15 residues. The CDR3 sequence is CASSAGTGEVDTQYF. CDR3 nucleotides: TGTGCCAGCAGTGCGGGGACAGGGGAAGTTGATACGCAGTATTTT.

The chain uses TRBV5-1 and TRBJ2-3, with 8 positions matching TRBD1. Looked up from germline, CDR1 is SGHRS and CDR2 is YFSETQ. This CDR3 has 14 amino acids. Trimming at V came to 0 bases and at J to 6 bases, leaving 3 bases not matched to a gene. Here the CDR3 DNA reads TGCGCCAGCAGCTTGGGGACAGGGACTGATACGCAGTATTTT. It translates to CASSLGTGTDTQYF.

V and J are TRBV25-1 and TRBJ2-1, with D tentatively TRBD1 (6 bases). The germline V and J ends were trimmed by 6 bases and 3 bases, with 15 bases remaining between them. This CDR3 has 15 residues. Looked up from germline, CDR1 is MGHDK and CDR2 is SYGVNS. CDR3 nucleotides: TGTGCCAGCAGGGATACGGGACACCACTACAATGAGCAGTTCTTC. Residues: CASRDTGHHYNEQFF.

The chain employs TRBV27 and TRBJ2-2; 11 bases match TRBD2. Looked up from germline, CDR1 is MNHEY and CDR2 is SMNVEV (reference sequence). The ends lost 3 bases at V and 9 bases at J; junction bases unmatched: 6. The CDR3 is 15 residues long. CDR3: CASSLASGRPRELFF. CDR3 coding DNA: TGTGCCAGCAGTTTGGCTAGCGGGAGGCCAAGGGAGCTGTTTTTT.

V is TRBV28 and J is TRBJ1-5, with 7 bases lining up with TRBD1. This CDR3 contains 16 residues. Germline trimming cut 9 bases from V and 6 bases from J; bases unmatched to any gene: 17. Germline assignment: CDR1 MDHEN and CDR2 SYDVKM. In nucleotides, the CDR3 is TGTGCCAGTAAGGGCCAAATTCGACAGGGCGGTCAGCCCCAGCATTTT. Its protein is CASKGQIRQGGQPQHF.

This clone came up once. CDR3 protein: CASSLFGTSSGNTIYF. Written as DNA, the CDR3 is TGTGCCAGCAGCTTATTCGGCACTAGCTCTGGAAACACCATATATTTT. V and J are TRBV7-2 and TRBJ1-3, with D uncertain. Germline CDR1 SGHTA, CDR2 FQGNSA. This CDR3 has 16 residues. Trimming removed 2 bases at V and 0 bases at J, with 11 bases between.